A selection of T cell receptor beta chains follows, all from one sample in a study of blood T cells in healthy people across ages. TCRdb processed the 5' RACE reads anew with MiXCR; each CDR3 protein has one entry. The table lists 1.5 million to 2 million distinct CDR3 sequences, 49% of them singletons. Input material: blood. These receptors were collected from a woman in her forties in good health. Both conserved end residues are part of each CDR3. The D gene is left open where the match is weak. Where a row states a size, it is once, few, many or the class of an expanded clone; other rows omit it.

V gene: TRBV27; D gene: TRBD2; clone size: few; CDR3 length: 15; J gene: TRBJ2-1; CDR3 protein: CASSLSGRGYNEQFF; CDR3 DNA: TGTGCCAGCAGTTTAAGCGGGAGGGGGTACAATGAGCAGTTCTTC
V gene: TRBV20-1; D gene: .; clone size: .; CDR3 length: 14; J gene: TRBJ2-1; CDR3 protein: CSAREGRPHNEQFF; CDR3 DNA: TGCAGTGCTAGAGAGGGCAGGCCCCACAATGAGCAGTTCTTC
V gene: TRBV20-1; D gene: .; clone size: .; CDR3 length: 14; J gene: TRBJ2-5; CDR3 protein: CSARGLGVGETQYF; CDR3 DNA: TGCAGTGCTAGAGGATTGGGGGTTGGAGAGACCCAGTACTTC
V gene: TRBV4-3; D gene: TRBD1; clone size: few; CDR3 length: 18; J gene: TRBJ2-7; CDR3 protein: CASSQFGHPSGQAYEQYF; CDR3 DNA: TGCGCCAGCAGCCAATTTGGCCATCCTTCAGGACAGGCCTACGAGCAGTACTTC
V gene: TRBV20-1; D gene: TRBD1; clone size: few; CDR3 length: 15; J gene: TRBJ1-2; CDR3 protein: CSASPPGGSNYGYTF; CDR3 DNA: TGCAGTGCCTCCCCCCCAGGGGGCTCGAACTATGGCTACACCTTC
V gene: TRBV7-2; D gene: TRBD2; clone size: .; CDR3 length: 15; J gene: TRBJ2-7; CDR3 protein: CASSRSSGGAGVQYF; CDR3 DNA: TGTGCCAGCAGTCGGTCTAGCGGGGGGGCCGGAGTGCAGTACTTC
V gene: TRBV5-1; D gene: .; clone size: .; CDR3 length: 15; J gene: TRBJ2-7; CDR3 protein: CASSLNSPRTYEQYF; CDR3 DNA: TGCGCCAGCAGCTTGAATTCCCCCCGGACCTACGAGCAGTACTTC
V gene: TRBV4-3; D gene: .; clone size: .; CDR3 length: 15; J gene: TRBJ1-6; CDR3 protein: CASSQEDRGVSPLHF; CDR3 DNA: TGCGCCAGCAGCCAAGAGGACCGCGGGGTTTCACCCCTCCACTTT
V gene: TRBV12-3/TRBV12-4; D gene: TRBD1; clone size: .; CDR3 length: 16; J gene: TRBJ2-5; CDR3 protein: CASNSVGQGLQETQYF; CDR3 DNA: TGTGCCAGCAACTCCGTGGGACAGGGACTGCAAGAGACCCAGTACTTC
V gene: TRBV7-2; D gene: .; clone size: many; CDR3 length: 12; J gene: TRBJ2-5; CDR3 protein: CASSLFKETQYF; CDR3 DNA: TGTGCCAGCAGCTTGTTCAAGGAGACCCAGTACTTC
V gene: TRBV29-1; D gene: TRBD2; clone size: many; CDR3 length: 12; J gene: TRBJ2-1; CDR3 protein: CSGLAGGTEQFF; CDR3 DNA: TGCAGCGGACTAGCGGGGGGCACTGAGCAGTTCTTC
V gene: TRBV12-3/TRBV12-4; D gene: .; clone size: few; CDR3 length: 15; J gene: TRBJ2-5; CDR3 protein: CASSLGRGPRETQYF; CDR3 DNA: TGTGCCAGCAGTTTAGGTCGGGGGCCGAGGGAGACCCAGTACTTC
V gene: TRBV13; D gene: .; clone size: .; CDR3 length: 14; J gene: TRBJ1-1; CDR3 protein: CASSLPGLDTEAFF; CDR3 DNA: TGTGCCAGCAGCTTACCGGGACTTGACACTGAAGCTTTCTTT
V gene: TRBV20-1; D gene: .; clone size: many; CDR3 length: 13; J gene: TRBJ2-5; CDR3 protein: CSAHRRNQETQYF; CDR3 DNA: TGCAGTGCACATAGACGGAACCAAGAGACCCAGTACTTC
V gene: TRBV2; D gene: .; clone size: .; CDR3 length: 12; J gene: TRBJ2-7; CDR3 protein: CASGALSYEQYF; CDR3 DNA: TGTGCCAGTGGGGCCCTCTCCTACGAGCAGTACTTC
V gene: TRBV6-6; D gene: TRBD1; clone size: .; CDR3 length: 14; J gene: TRBJ2-7; CDR3 protein: CASSYQGAAYEQYF; CDR3 DNA: TGTGCCAGCAGTTATCAGGGGGCGGCCTACGAGCAGTACTTC
V gene: TRBV20-1; D gene: .; clone size: .; CDR3 length: 11; J gene: TRBJ2-7; CDR3 protein: CSALGGREQYF; CDR3 DNA: TGCAGTGCTCTGGGGGGGCGGGAGCAGTACTTC
V gene: TRBV28; D gene: .; clone size: .; CDR3 length: 13; J gene: TRBJ2-7; CDR3 protein: CASLDSFSYEQYF; CDR3 DNA: TGTGCCAGCCTGGACAGCTTCTCCTACGAGCAGTACTTC
V gene: TRBV20-1; D gene: .; clone size: .; CDR3 length: 13; J gene: TRBJ2-7; CDR3 protein: CSASRGGRYEQYF; CDR3 DNA: TGCAGTGCCTCAAGGGGGGGGAGGTACGAGCAGTACTTC
V gene: TRBV28; D gene: TRBD1; clone size: few; CDR3 length: 14; J gene: TRBJ2-5; CDR3 protein: CATSYRGPQETQYF; CDR3 DNA: TGTGCCACCTCATACAGGGGGCCGCAAGAGACCCAGTACTTC
V gene: TRBV12-3/TRBV12-4; D gene: TRBD1; clone size: .; CDR3 length: 15; J gene: TRBJ2-7; CDR3 protein: CAGSLGQGYSYEQYF; CDR3 DNA: TGTGCCGGCAGTTTAGGACAGGGATACTCCTACGAGCAGTACTTC
V gene: TRBV7-2; D gene: .; clone size: once; CDR3 length: 13; J gene: TRBJ1-1; CDR3 protein: CASSPGGSTQAFF; CDR3 DNA: TGTGCCAGCAGCCCTGGGGGATCGACTCAAGCTTTCTTT
V gene: TRBV7-9; D gene: TRBD1; clone size: once; CDR3 length: 14; J gene: TRBJ2-7; CDR3 protein: CASSHPGQFYEQYF; CDR3 DNA: TGTGCCAGCAGCCATCCGGGACAGTTCTACGAGCAGTACTTC
V gene: TRBV4-3; D gene: .; clone size: few; CDR3 length: 14; J gene: TRBJ1-2; CDR3 protein: CASSQYNGDYGYTF; CDR3 DNA: TGCGCCAGCAGCCAATACAATGGCGACTATGGCTACACCTTC
V gene: TRBV14; D gene: TRBD1; clone size: .; CDR3 length: 17; J gene: TRBJ1-6; CDR3 protein: CASSQDRARGPDSPLHF; CDR3 DNA: TGTGCCAGCAGCCAAGATCGGGCCAGGGGGCCGGATTCACCCCTCCACTTT
V gene: TRBV6-6; D gene: .; clone size: .; CDR3 length: 13; J gene: TRBJ2-5; CDR3 protein: CASSWGGAETQYF; CDR3 DNA: TGTGCCAGCAGCTGGGGCGGAGCGGAGACCCAGTACTTC
V gene: TRBV4-2; D gene: TRBD1; clone size: .; CDR3 length: 14; J gene: TRBJ2-7; CDR3 protein: CASSQAQGADEQYF; CDR3 DNA: TGTGCCAGCAGCCAAGCACAGGGGGCGGACGAGCAGTACTTC
V gene: TRBV7-2; D gene: .; clone size: .; CDR3 length: 16; J gene: TRBJ2-1; CDR3 protein: CASSLELGAGYNEQFF; CDR3 DNA: TGTGCCAGCAGCTTAGAGCTGGGGGCAGGTTACAATGAGCAGTTCTTC
V gene: TRBV12-3/TRBV12-4; D gene: .; clone size: .; CDR3 length: 13; J gene: TRBJ2-1; CDR3 protein: CASSLNTDNKQFF; CDR3 DNA: TGTGCCAGCAGTTTAAACACCGACAATAAGCAGTTCTTC
V gene: TRBV20-1; D gene: .; clone size: few; CDR3 length: 14; J gene: TRBJ1-4; CDR3 protein: CSARRQGRNEKLFF; CDR3 DNA: TGCAGTGCTAGAAGGCAGGGACGGAATGAAAAACTGTTTTTT
V gene: TRBV6-1; D gene: TRBD1; clone size: .; CDR3 length: 14; J gene: TRBJ2-1; CDR3 protein: CAIRQGVSYNEQFF; CDR3 DNA: TGTGCCATCCGGCAGGGGGTCTCCTACAATGAGCAGTTCTTC
V gene: TRBV3-1; D gene: .; clone size: .; CDR3 length: 14; J gene: TRBJ1-2; CDR3 protein: CASSQDRWTVGYTF; CDR3 DNA: TGTGCCAGCAGCCAAGATCGGTGGACGGTAGGCTACACCTTC
V gene: TRBV2; D gene: .; clone size: .; CDR3 length: 14; J gene: TRBJ2-1; CDR3 protein: CASLQGGSYNEQFF; CDR3 DNA: TGTGCCAGCCTTCAGGGTGGATCCTACAATGAGCAGTTCTTC
V gene: TRBV7-8; D gene: .; clone size: few; CDR3 length: 15; J gene: TRBJ1-2; CDR3 protein: CASSRIDRPNYGYTF; CDR3 DNA: TGTGCCAGCAGCCGTATTGACAGACCCAACTATGGCTACACCTTC
V gene: TRBV5-5; D gene: .; clone size: .; CDR3 length: 14; J gene: TRBJ2-1; CDR3 protein: CASSSIRTDNEQFF; CDR3 DNA: TGTGCCAGCAGCTCAATAAGGACAGACAATGAGCAGTTCTTC
V gene: TRBV24-1; D gene: TRBD1; clone size: .; CDR3 length: 14; J gene: TRBJ1-1; CDR3 protein: CATRAGTGGTEAFF; CDR3 DNA: TGTGCCACCAGAGCCGGGACAGGGGGCACTGAAGCTTTCTTT
V gene: TRBV15; D gene: .; clone size: .; CDR3 length: 15; J gene: TRBJ2-1; CDR3 protein: CATSRVQNSYNEQFF; CDR3 DNA: TGTGCCACCAGCAGAGTCCAAAACTCCTACAATGAGCAGTTCTTC
V gene: TRBV12-3/TRBV12-4; D gene: .; clone size: few; CDR3 length: 15; J gene: TRBJ2-3; CDR3 protein: CASSLAGSTTDTQYF; CDR3 DNA: TGTGCCAGCAGTTTAGCTGGAAGTACCACAGATACGCAGTATTTT
V gene: TRBV4-3; D gene: TRBD1; clone size: few; CDR3 length: 15; J gene: TRBJ2-3; CDR3 protein: CASATRDRGTDTQYF; CDR3 DNA: TGCGCCAGCGCTACCCGAGACAGGGGCACAGATACGCAGTATTTT
V gene: TRBV5-1; D gene: .; clone size: few; CDR3 length: 16; J gene: TRBJ1-6; CDR3 protein: CASGTGGASYNSPLHF; CDR3 DNA: TGCGCCAGCGGAACGGGGGGGGCCTCCTATAATTCACCCCTCCACTTT
V gene: TRBV3-1; D gene: .; clone size: .; CDR3 length: 11; J gene: TRBJ2-5; CDR3 protein: CASSQEGQQYF; CDR3 DNA: TGTGCCAGCAGCCAAGAGGGCCAACAGTACTTC
V gene: TRBV20-1; D gene: .; clone size: .; CDR3 length: 15; J gene: TRBJ2-5; CDR3 protein: CSAREGSSGQETQYF; CDR3 DNA: TGCAGTGCTAGAGAAGGGTCGAGCGGGCAAGAGACCCAGTACTTC
V gene: TRBV29-1; D gene: TRBD1; clone size: .; CDR3 length: 14; J gene: TRBJ2-3; CDR3 protein: CSVEHPTGVDTQYF; CDR3 DNA: TGCAGCGTTGAACACCCGACAGGGGTAGATACGCAGTATTTT
V gene: TRBV7-2; D gene: TRBD2; clone size: few; CDR3 length: 17; J gene: TRBJ2-3; CDR3 protein: CASSLGGGGPSTDTQYF; CDR3 DNA: TGTGCCAGCAGCTTGGGGGGGGGTGGGCCTAGCACAGATACGCAGTATTTT
V gene: TRBV27; D gene: .; clone size: .; CDR3 length: 14; J gene: TRBJ2-7; CDR3 protein: CASSSSQFSYEQYF; CDR3 DNA: TGTGCCAGCAGTTCCTCACAGTTCTCCTACGAGCAGTACTTC
V gene: TRBV6-1; D gene: .; clone size: .; CDR3 length: 14; J gene: TRBJ2-7; CDR3 protein: CASSETGQPYEQYF; CDR3 DNA: TGTGCCAGCAGTGAAACCGGACAGCCCTACGAGCAGTACTTC
V gene: TRBV9; D gene: TRBD1; clone size: few; CDR3 length: 14; J gene: TRBJ1-2; CDR3 protein: CASSDADRAFGYTF; CDR3 DNA: TGTGCCAGCAGCGACGCGGACAGGGCTTTTGGCTACACCTTC
V gene: TRBV3-1; D gene: TRBD2; clone size: .; CDR3 length: 14; J gene: TRBJ2-7; CDR3 protein: CASSQGAGDSRVYF; CDR3 DNA: TGTGCCAGCAGCCAAGGCGCGGGGGATTCAAGGGTGTACTTC
V gene: TRBV9; D gene: TRBD2; clone size: .; CDR3 length: 16; J gene: TRBJ2-7; CDR3 protein: CASSASGGSSYNEQYF; CDR3 DNA: TGTGCCAGCAGCGCGAGCGGGGGGAGCTCCTACAATGAGCAGTACTTC
V gene: TRBV6-6; D gene: .; clone size: .; CDR3 length: 15; J gene: TRBJ2-3; CDR3 protein: CASSRGQLNTDTQYF; CDR3 DNA: TGTGCCAGCAGCCGTGGACAGCTAAATACAGATACGCAGTATTTT
V gene: TRBV4-3; D gene: .; clone size: many; CDR3 length: 14; J gene: TRBJ2-7; CDR3 protein: CASSHRDGTYEQYF; CDR3 DNA: TGCGCCAGCAGCCACCGGGACGGTACCTACGAGCAGTACTTC
V gene: TRBV28; D gene: TRBD1; clone size: .; CDR3 length: 14; J gene: TRBJ1-5; CDR3 protein: CASSATGGHQPQHF; CDR3 DNA: TGTGCCAGCAGCGCGACAGGGGGCCATCAGCCCCAGCATTTT